Presented here are 25 T cell receptor beta chains from one specimen sequenced in a study of blood T cell repertoires in COVID-19 (dated by TCRdb to the early 2020s). Libraries were constructed by the immunoSEQ multiplex PCR assay. TCRdb provides this immuneACCESS table in a form limited to in-frame rearrangements. Some clones are lacking; in checked studies, under half of them reflect an unresolved V gene, and why the rest are absent is not known. Within this sample are under 200,000 clones, with about 85% of them counted one time only. The ten largest clones capture over 7.5% of the sample. Material: peripheral blood. Receptors originate from a woman of 80 years or more with acute or convalescent COVID-19.

The chain couples TRBV27 to TRBJ1-6; no clear D gene. CDR1 and CDR2 from the germline V gene are MNHEY and SMNVEV (reference sequence). The length of the CDR3 is 13 residues. V was pared by 2 bases and J by 5 bases, with 4 bases between. CDR3 residues: CASSLANNSPLHF. CDR3 nucleotides: TGTGCCAGCAGTTTAGCGAATAATTCACCCCTCCACTTT.

The rearrangement links TRBV6-2 or TRBV6-3 to TRBJ2-2, with a tentative D call TRBD1 (6 bases). Looked up from germline, CDR1 is MNHEY and CDR2 is SVGEGT. The CDR3 sequence is 16 residues long. Trimming pared 5 bases from V and 1 base from J, leaving 14 bases between. The CDR3 nucleotides are TGTGCCAGCAGTCGCACAGGGCTGGAGAACACCGGGGAGCTGTTTTTT. This gives the protein CASSRTGLENTGELFF.

The rearrangement uses TRBV4-1 and TRBJ1-5, with D perhaps matching TRBD1 (6 bases). The CDR3 sequence is 15 residues long. The germline V and J ends were trimmed by 1 base and 6 bases, with 13 bases remaining between them. Germline V lookup: CDR1 MGHRA, CDR2 YSYEKL. CDR3 sequence: CASSQADRYIQPQHF. The CDR3 nucleotides read TGCGCCAGCAGCCAAGCTGACAGGTACATTCAGCCCCAGCATTTT.

The J gene is TRBJ2-2, the V gene TRBV30; possibly TRBD1 for D (5 bases). The CDR3 spans 16 residues. Trimming stripped 2 bases from V and 5 bases from J, with 18 bases between. The germline V gene encodes CDR1 GTSNPN and CDR2 SVGIG (reference sequence). The CDR3 sequence is CAWSTGRVGGTGELFF. CDR3 DNA: TGTGCCTGGAGTACTGGCAGGGTAGGCGGAACCGGGGAGCTGTTTTTT. Based on the CDR3 plus reference TRBV30 and TRBJ2-2, the full variable domain is SQTIHQWPATLVQPVGSPLSLECTVEGTSNPNLYWYRQAAGRGLQLLFYSVGIGQISSEVPQNLSASRPQDRQFILSSKKLLLSDSGFYLCAWSTGRVGGTGELFFGEGSRLTVL.

V is TRBV18 and J is TRBJ2-5, with a tentative D call TRBD1 (5 bases). The germline gives CDR1 KGHSH, CDR2 LQKENI. The V end was cut by 3 bases, the J end by 4 bases, with 9 bases between. The CDR3 is 13 residues long. The CDR3 here is CASSPRQGETQYF. The CDR3 DNA reads TGTGCCAGCTCACCCCGCCAGGGAGAGACCCAGTACTTC.

The chain is built from TRBV21-1 and TRBJ2-3; no DNA check was done on the table's D call, TRBD2. TRBV21-1 is termed a pseudogene. There are 16 residues in the CDR3. The DNA for the CDR3 is TGTGCCAGCAGCAAAAAGGGCGGGGAAGACACAGATACGCAGTATTTT. Translating gives CASSKKGGEDTDTQYF.

The rearrangement uses TRBV15 and TRBJ2-1; TRBD1 aligns across 8 bases. The CDR3 is made up of 17 amino acids. V was clipped by 1 base and J by 3 bases; unmatched bases: 8. Germline-derived CDR1 and CDR2 are LNHNV and YYDKDF (reference sequence). CDR3 in amino acids: CATSRAPDRALYNEQFF. CDR3 sequence (DNA): TGTGCCACCAGCAGAGCCCCGGACAGGGCCCTCTACAATGAGCAGTTCTTC.

This clone was found a few times. CDR3 nucleotides: TGTGCCAGCAGCCGGGACTATCTAAGCACAGATACGCAGTATTTT. As protein: CASSRDYLSTDTQYF. The V and J genes are TRBV3-1 (or the pseudogene TRBV3-2) and TRBJ2-3; 7 nucleotides align to TRBD2. CDR1 is LGHDT and CDR2 is YNNKEL in the germline V gene (reference sequence). This CDR3 region has 15 residues. V was clipped by 4 bases and J by 0 bases; unmatched bases: 4.

This clone turned up a few times. This chain uses TRBV19 with TRBJ2-6; 8 bases are a match to TRBD1. Germline assignment: CDR1 LNHDA and CDR2 SQIVND (reference sequence). V lost 4 bases and J lost 0; bases outside the gene matches: 11. The CDR3 contains 19 residues. CDR3 nucleotide sequence: TGTGCCAGTAGTACACCCCGGTGGGACAGGTTCTCTGGGGCCAACGTCCTGACTTTC. As protein: CASSTPRWDRFSGANVLTF.

V is TRBV6-2 or TRBV6-3 and J is TRBJ1-5; tentative D call: TRBD1 (6 bases). CDR1 and CDR2 from the germline V gene are MNHEY and SVGEGT. V dropped 3 bases and J dropped 0 bases, with 15 bases sitting between them. This CDR3 is built from 17 residues. The DNA for the CDR3 is TGTGCCAGCAGTTATGGAAGGGGGACAAATAGCAATCAGCCCCAGCATTTT. Translating gives CASSYGRGTNSNQPQHF.

This clone was seen only once. The chain has TRBV2 and TRBJ2-6, with 8 bases matching TRBD1. The CDR3 length is 15 residues. J lost 0 bases, V lost 6 bases, and 1 base had no gene match. Germline values: CDR1 SNHLY, CDR2 FYNNEI. CDR3 sequence reads: CASRTGASGANVLTF. Written as DNA, the CDR3 is TGTGCCAGCAGGACAGGGGCCTCTGGGGCCAACGTCCTGACTTTC.

The rearrangement uses TRBV5-5 and TRBJ2-3, with 11 bases aligning to TRBD2. V lost 5 bases to trimming and J lost 5 bases; unmatched junction nucleotides: 7. Germline values: CDR1 SGHKS, CDR2 YYEKEE (reference sequence). This CDR3 has 15 residues. The CDR3 bases are TGTGCCAGCAGGTTGACTAGCGGGGCACGAGATACGCAGTATTTT. This gives the protein CASRLTSGARDTQYF.

The V call is TRBV9, the J call TRBJ2-7, with 10 bases lining up with TRBD1. This CDR3 comprises 14 residues. V trimming: 0 bases; J trimming: 5 bases; junction bases outside the gene matches: 2. From germline, CDR1 is SGDLS and CDR2 YYNGEE. The CDR3 DNA is TGTGCCAGCAGCGTAGGGGGACAGGGGCACGAGCAGTACTTC. Translated: CASSVGGQGHEQYF.

J is TRBJ2-1 and V is TRBV19, with TRBD2 matching over 16 bases. Germline-derived CDR1 and CDR2 are LNHDA and SQIVND (reference sequence). Trimming took 2 bases from V and 9 from J; bases not matched to a gene: 13. The CDR3 is 19 residues long. The DNA of the CDR3 is TGTGCCAGTAGTATAAAGGGACTAGCGGGGGGGCACCGGGAGGGTGAGCAGTTCTTC. Protein: CASSIKGLAGGHREGEQFF.

The J gene is TRBJ2-7, the V gene TRBV30, with 8 bases fitting TRBD1. The V segment lost 0 bases and the J segment 2 bases; nucleotides outside the gene matches: 6. The CDR3 has 15 residues. Germline CDR1 is GTSNPN and CDR2 is SVGIG (reference sequence). The CDR3 loop reads CAWSVGPGGPYEQYF. CDR3 DNA sequence: TGTGCCTGGAGTGTGGGGCCAGGGGGCCCCTACGAGCAGTACTTC.

V gene TRBV27 combines with J gene TRBJ2-1, with a weak D call TRBD2 (5 bases). CDR1 and CDR2 (germline): MNHEY, SMNVEV (reference sequence). The CDR3 consists of 14 residues. V lost 3 bases and J lost 3, with 9 bases in between. CDR3 sequence: CASSLRRDYNEQFF. The CDR3 DNA follows: TGTGCCAGCAGTTTGCGCCGGGACTACAATGAGCAGTTCTTC.

The chain links TRBV27 to TRBJ1-4, with a tentative D call TRBD1 (5 bases). The CDR3 spans 14 residues. Germline values: CDR1 MNHEY, CDR2 SMNVEV (reference sequence). V lost 5 bases and J 5 bases, leaving 12 bases between the germline ends. This CDR3 is CASSRSGLNEKLFF. CDR3 in DNA: TGTGCCAGCAGTCGGTCAGGGCTGAATGAAAAACTGTTTTTT. The full variable domain, with the rest looked up from reference TRBV27 and TRBJ1-4, is EAQVTQNPRYLITVTGKKLTVTCSQNMNHEYMSWYRQDPGLGLRQIYYSMNVEVTDKGDVPEGYKVSRKEKRNFPLILESPSPNQTSLYFCASSRSGLNEKLFFGSGTQLSVL.

This chain connects TRBV18 to TRBJ1-5, with D hard to call. This CDR3 has 14 residues. The germline V gene encodes CDR1 KGHSH and CDR2 LQKENI. V was pared by 2 bases and J by 1 base, with 6 bases between. The CDR3 region is CASSPVQSNQPQHF. The CDR3 DNA sequence: TGTGCCAGCTCACCAGTACAGAGCAATCAGCCCCAGCATTTT.

This chain links TRBV12-3 or TRBV12-4 with TRBJ2-1, with 8 bases fitting TRBD2. The CDR3 has 13 amino acids. V shed 5 bases and J 15 bases; nucleotides not matched to a gene: 12. The CDR3 loop is CASSPPGRGARFF. The CDR3 nucleotides read TGTGCCAGCAGTCCCCCGGGGCGGGGGGCCCGGTTCTTC.

The chain combines TRBV12-3 or TRBV12-4 with TRBJ1-5; D uncertain. The CDR3 has 10 residues. V gave up 10 bases and J gave up 5 bases, with 6 bases separating them. This CDR3 reads CATPDQPQHF. The CDR3 nucleotides read TGTGCCACCCCCGATCAGCCCCAGCATTTT.

The chain couples TRBV20-1 to TRBJ1-2; the match to TRBD1 covers 7 bases. CDR1 and CDR2 (germline): DFQATT, SNEGSKA (reference sequence). This CDR3 is 11 amino acids long. The CDR3 loop reads CSSDRAYGYTF. In DNA, the CDR3 is TGCAGCTCCGACAGGGCCTATGGCTACACCTTC.

The CDR3 DNA sequence: TGTGCCAGCAGTTACTCGCTGACAGAGGTCTATGGCTACACCTTC. It translates to CASSYSLTEVYGYTF. This chain connects TRBV6-5 to TRBJ1-2, with TRBD1 as a possible D gene (5 bases). Germline V gene lookup returns CDR1 MNHEY and CDR2 SVGAGI. The CDR3 is 15 residues long. V shed 0 bases and J shed 4 bases, with 12 bases lying between them.

The V call is TRBV7-9, the J call TRBJ2-7, with D tentatively TRBD1 (5 bases). V was pared by 1 base and J by 6 bases, with 7 bases between. CDR1 and CDR2 (germline): SEHNR, FQNEAQ (reference sequence). This CDR3 region has 12 residues. CDR3 region: CASSLGGGEQYF. The CDR3 DNA reads as TGTGCCAGCAGCTTAGGGGGCGGCGAGCAGTACTTC.

The chain has TRBV5-3 and TRBJ1-5; the D gene is possibly TRBD1 (6 bases). TRBV5-3 qualifies as an ORF whose function is uncertain. CDR3 length: 15 amino acids. Trimming removed 5 bases at V and 3 bases at J, with 15 bases between. The chain's CDR3 is CARRRTGLANQPQHF. CDR3 coding DNA: TGTGCCAGAAGACGCACAGGGTTGGCCAATCAGCCCCAGCATTTT.

The chain couples TRBV9 to TRBJ1-2, with a tentative D call TRBD1 (5 bases). CDR1 is SGDLS, CDR2 YYNGEE, per germline. The CDR3 is 14 residues long. V lost 0 bases and J lost 8, with 14 bases in between. The CDR3 is CASSVAQAGVGYTF. For the CDR3, the DNA is TGTGCCAGCAGCGTAGCACAGGCGGGGGTGGGCTACACCTTC.